The clone carrying this TCR beta chain was found a few times. A read error may explain this, as a much larger clone is one base away. Given the absence of the conserved phenylalanine or tryptophan at the CDR3 end, a read error is likely. The library was built from around 380 ng RNA with molecular barcoded adaptors for alpha/delta and beta/gamma chains. TCRdb passed the reads through MiXCR, listing each CDR3 protein once. Found here are about 62,000 distinct CDR3 sequences, roughly 19% of them singletons; the top ten hold about a tenth. This entry is derived from a study of read filtering for tumor transcriptome and immune sequencing. The CDR3 covers 13 residues. V shed 6 bases and J shed 3 bases, with 11 bases lying between them. Germline V gives CDR1 MNHEY, CDR2 SVGAGI.

V and J are TRBV6-5 and TRBJ2-5; D unclear. Sequences were obtained from a population of CD138-negative cells sorted from bone marrow. This clonotype was sampled from a donor at least 40 years old with multiple myeloma. The CDR3 is CASSRRTKETQYL. CDR3 nucleotides: TGTGCCAGCAGCCGACGGACCAAAGAGACCCAGTACCTC.